This TCR beta chain emerged from a study of beta chain features in type 1 diabetes. As to this clone: Its antigen is not identified.

Whole-study findings and limits: Relative to healthy donors, patients appeared to have naive, central memory and Treg TCRB repertoires that were more similar.

This CDR3 spans 15 amino acids. In germline, CDR1 is MNHNY, CDR2 SVGAGI (reference sequence). Trimming removed 1 base from V and 15 bases from J; junction bases left unmatched: 13. Isolated RNA was reverse transcribed in full, so expressed TCRB transcripts were sequenced. Generated by immunoSEQ multiplex PCR, the TCRdb table keeps only in-frame clones and is missing some. The repertoire consists of 350,000 to 400,000 clones, with roughly 16% occurring once and the leading ten covering around 0.02%. This sequence originates from a woman aged 18-29 years in good health. This chain uses TRBV6-6 with TRBJ2-4, with 9 bases lining up with TRBD1. Sequenced material: naive CD4+ T cells from blood. Here the CDR3 reads CASSYWGGPRDRVYF. DNA for the CDR3: TGTGCCAGCAGTTACTGGGGCGGTCCCCGGGACAGGGTGTACTTC.